These 26 T cell receptor beta chains originate from one sample sequenced in a study of long-term antiretroviral therapy in people with HIV. It was version v3.0 of the immunoSEQ assay that was run at survey level. The method was immunoSEQ multiplex PCR; TCRdb's version includes in-frame clones alone and lacks a portion of them. Seen here are nearly 30,000 clones, about nine tenths observed once, and the top ten hold 7.5% to 10%. The material was unsorted PBMCs, obtained 3.2 years before starting antiretroviral therapy. The receptor source for this set is a man in his forties or fifties with HIV.

The genes are TRBV5-1 and TRBJ1-1, with a possible D match to TRBD1 (5 bases). The V end was cut by 6 bases, the J end by 8 bases, with 17 bases between. This CDR3 region has 13 residues. CDR1 is SGHRS, CDR2 YFSETQ, per germline. This chain's CDR3 is CASTKEGAAEAFF. CDR3 DNA sequence: TGCGCCAGCACCAAAGAAGGGGCAGCGGAAGCTTTCTTT.

The chain combines TRBV5-4 with TRBJ2-3; D gene uncertain. Trimming took 4 bases from V and 6 from J, leaving 12 bases between them. The CDR3 is 13 residues long. Germline V gene data show CDR1 as SGHNT and CDR2 as YYREEE (reference sequence). Here the CDR3 DNA reads TGTGCCAGCAGCCTCGAACAAGGGGATACGCAGTATTTT. Amino acids: CASSLEQGDTQYF.

This sequence joins TRBV30 and TRBJ1-2, with 8 nucleotides matching TRBD1. There are 12 residues in the CDR3. The germline gives CDR1 GTSNPN, CDR2 SVGIG (reference sequence). With V trimmed by 0 bases and J by 6 bases, 0 bases remained unmatched. The DNA for the CDR3 is TGTGCCTGGAGTGTACAGGGGGATGGCTACACCTTC. This translates into CAWSVQGDGYTF. Based on the CDR3 plus reference TRBV30 and TRBJ1-2, the full variable domain is SQTIHQWPATLVQPVGSPLSLECTVEGTSNPNLYWYRQAAGRGLQLLFYSVGIGQISSEVPQNLSASRPQDRQFILSSKKLLLSDSGFYLCAWSVQGDGYTFGSGTRLTVV.

This clone showed up just a few times. This chain links TRBV28 with TRBJ2-2, with TRBD1 matching over 8 bases. The CDR3 covers 12 residues. CDR1 and CDR2 from the germline V gene are MDHEN and SYDVKM. CDR3 nucleotide sequence: TGTGGGACAGGGAGGAACACCGGGGAGCTGTTTTTT. It codes for CGTGRNTGELFF. Full variable domain (remainder filled in from reference TRBV28 and TRBJ2-2): DVKVTQSSRYLVKRTGEKVFLECVQDMDHENMFWYRQDPGLGLRLIYFSYDVKMKEKGDIPEGYSVSREKKERFSLILESASTNQTSMYLCGTGRNTGELFFGEGSRLTVL.

V and J are TRBV4-3 and TRBJ2-7; TRBD1 or TRBD2 may be the D gene (5 bases each). Germline V CDR1 and CDR2: LGHNA, YSLEER. V lost 1 base to trimming and J lost 9 bases, with 19 bases between them. The CDR3 consists of 15 residues. The CDR3 DNA reads as TGCGCCAGCAGCCAAGCCAGGGACCCCATAGCCATGCAGTACTTC. Protein product: CASSQARDPIAMQYF.

The CDR3, as DNA: TGTGCCAGCAGCCCGTCGGACAGGGTTGATACGCAGTATTTT. Translating it yields CASSPSDRVDTQYF. This rearrangement joins TRBV6-1 to TRBJ2-3; TRBD1 agrees at 8 bases. Trimming cost V 6 bases and J 6 bases; bases outside gene matches: 8. CDR1 and CDR2 from the germline V gene are MNHNS and SASEGT. This CDR3 is 14 amino acids long.

The chain carries TRBV18 and TRBJ1-2; tentatively, D is TRBD1 (6 bases). The CDR3 sequence is 17 residues long. V lost 1 base and J lost 7, with 22 bases in between. CDR1 and CDR2 (germline): KGHSH, LQKENI. The chain's CDR3 is CASSPLSGQRGISGYTF. In DNA form, the CDR3 reads TGTGCCAGCTCACCACTTTCAGGACAGCGGGGAATAAGTGGCTACACCTTC.

CDR3 sequence (DNA): TGCGCCAGCAGCTTGTCCGGACAGGGGGCCTACAATGAGCAGTTCTTC. This translates into CASSLSGQGAYNEQFF. The V gene is TRBV5-1, the J gene TRBJ2-1; 10 bases map to TRBD1. The CDR3 totals 16 residues. CDR1 and CDR2 from the germline V gene are SGHRS and YFSETQ. The J segment lost 2 bases and the V segment lost 1 base, leaving 3 bases of the junction unmatched.

The chain links TRBV6-1 to TRBJ1-2, with no clear D. V lost 0 bases and J 8 bases, leaving 16 bases between the germline ends. The CDR3 spans 15 residues. Germline assignment: CDR1 MNHNS and CDR2 SASEGT. The CDR3 here is CASSEAARRRNGYTF. CDR3 DNA: TGTGCCAGCAGTGAAGCGGCACGAAGACGCAACGGCTACACCTTC.

About this clone: Relative to the germline gene, one junction end is altered; a read error may explain this. The chain couples TRBV6-1 to TRBJ2-7; D is tentatively TRBD1 or TRBD2 (5 bases each). The CDR3 is made up of 14 amino acids. Germline CDR1 reads MNHNS; CDR2 reads SASEGT. CDR3 in DNA: TGTGCCAGCAGTGTCATTTCCATAACGGGGCATGGAAACTTC. This translates into CASSVISITGHGNF.

J is TRBJ2-7 and V is TRBV5-4, with TRBD1 as a possible D gene (6 bases). The CDR3 is 13 residues long. Trimming pared 1 base from V and 6 bases from J, leaving 11 bases between. Germline loops: CDR1 SGHNT, CDR2 YYREEE (reference sequence). The DNA for the CDR3 is TGTGCCAGCAGCTTGTACGACAGGTTCGAGCAGTACTTC. This codes for CASSLYDRFEQYF.

This clone occurred once. The chain employs TRBV27 and TRBJ2-1, with no clear D. Germline V lookup: CDR1 MNHEY, CDR2 SMNVEV (reference sequence). The V and J ends lost 2 bases and 6 bases respectively, with 8 bases between them. The CDR3 totals 13 residues. This CDR3 reads CASSLNWGNEQFF. The DNA for the CDR3 is TGTGCCAGCAGTTTAAACTGGGGCAATGAGCAGTTCTTC.

The chain uses TRBV2 and TRBJ1-3; possible D gene TRBD1, 5 bases. Trimming pared 7 bases from V and 0 bases from J, leaving 13 bases between. Per the germline V gene, CDR1 is SNHLY and CDR2 is FYNNEI. This CDR3 is 15 amino acids long. DNA for the CDR3: TGTGCCAGCACCGGGGGGTCCCACTCTGGAAACACCATATATTTT. This encodes CASTGGSHSGNTIYF. Drawing the rest from reference TRBV2 and TRBJ1-3, the complete variable domain is EPEVTQTPSHQVTQMGQEVILRCVPISNHLYFYWYRQILGQKVEFLVSFYNNEISEKSEIFDDQFSVERPDGSNFTLKIRSTKLEDSAMYFCASTGGSHSGNTIYFGEGSWLTVV.

This rearrangement joins TRBV7-9 to TRBJ2-7, with TRBD1 matching over 7 bases. Germline V CDR1 and CDR2: SEHNR, FQNEAQ (reference sequence). This CDR3 is 14 amino acids long. Unmatched junction bases numbered 8, after V lost 4 bases and J lost 5 bases. For the CDR3, the DNA is TGTGCCAGCAGCTCGAACCATGACAGGGACGAGCAGTACTTC. Its translation: CASSSNHDRDEQYF.

This clone was observed a few times. The chain carries TRBV2 and TRBJ1-2, with unresolved D. This CDR3 spans 15 amino acids. Germline assignment: CDR1 SNHLY and CDR2 FYNNEI. V lost 4 bases and J 3 bases, leaving 15 bases between the germline ends. The CDR3 DNA reads as TGTGCCAGCAGTGTCCTCCGGGAGGTGGACTATGGCTACACCTTC. Translated, it gives CASSVLREVDYGYTF.

CDR3 residues: CASSPRTGSGAEAFF. The CDR3 bases are TGTGCCAGCTCGCCTCGGACAGGGTCTGGCGCTGAAGCTTTCTTT. The chain joins TRBV18 to TRBJ1-1; the match to TRBD1 covers 8 bases. Trimming removed 6 bases from V and 6 bases from J; junction bases left unmatched: 12. The CDR3 has 15 residues. Germline V gives CDR1 KGHSH, CDR2 LQKENI. Drawing the rest from reference TRBV18 and TRBJ1-1, the complete variable domain is NAGVMQNPRHLVRRRGQEARLRCSPMKGHSHVYWYRQLPEEGLKFMVYLQKENIIDESGMPKERFSAEFPKEGPSILRIQQVVRGDSAAYFCASSPRTGSGAEAFFGQGTRLTVV.

The chain employs TRBV18 and TRBJ2-1; 12 bases are a match to TRBD2. With 6 bases clipped from V and 3 bases from J, the junction kept 9 bases outside the gene matches. The length of the CDR3 is 17 residues. Germline V lookup: CDR1 KGHSH, CDR2 LQKENI. The DNA of the CDR3 is TGTGCCAGCTCTCCTCGGACTAGCGGGGATTTCTACAATGAGCAGTTCTTC. This encodes CASSPRTSGDFYNEQFF.

This chain uses TRBV4-3 with TRBJ1-6; D is ambiguous. Trimming took off 0 bases at V and 2 bases at J, with 8 bases between the two ends. Germline V gene data show CDR1 as LGHNA and CDR2 as YSLEER. This CDR3 spans 16 amino acids. The CDR3 DNA reads TGCGCCAGCAGCCAAGAGGAGGGTACCTATAATTCACCCCTCCACTTT. It specifies CASSQEEGTYNSPLHF.

The chain employs TRBV6-1 and TRBJ2-3; 8 bases match TRBD1. Germline values: CDR1 MNHNS, CDR2 SASEGT. Trimming cost V 2 bases and J 1 base; bases outside gene matches: 5. The CDR3 length is 16 residues. CDR3 sequence (DNA): TGTGCCAGCAGTGAAATTCTGACAGGGGGCACAGATACGCAGTATTTT. Protein sequence: CASSEILTGGTDTQYF.

The V call is TRBV2, the J call TRBJ2-1; 7 bases align to TRBD2. Germline trimming cut 8 bases from V and 15 bases from J; bases unmatched to any gene: 7. The germline V gene has CDR1 SNHLY and CDR2 FYNNEI. The CDR3 consists of 10 residues. This CDR3 is CASGGTTVFF. CDR3 sequence (DNA): TGTGCCAGCGGGGGGACTACTGTGTTCTTC.

This clone was counted a single time. The J gene is TRBJ2-3, the V gene TRBV7-9; 15 bases align to TRBD2. With 5 bases clipped from V and 2 bases from J, the junction kept 5 bases outside the gene matches. CDR1 and CDR2 (germline): SEHNR, FQNEAQ (reference sequence). The CDR3 is 17 residues long. Here the CDR3 reads CASSGLAGGRVTDTQYF. The CDR3 region has the DNA TGTGCCAGCAGCGGACTAGCGGGGGGGCGCGTCACAGATACGCAGTATTTT.

The V gene is TRBV29-1, the J gene TRBJ2-7; 8 nucleotides match TRBD2. This CDR3 has 15 residues. With V trimmed by 7 bases and J by 1 base, 12 bases remained unmatched. Looked up from germline, CDR1 is SQVTM and CDR2 is ANQGSEA. The CDR3, as DNA: TGCAGCGCCAGCGGGGGACGTTGGTGGTCCTACGAGCAGTACTTC. Translation: CSASGGRWWSYEQYF.

The chain joins TRBV19 to TRBJ1-1; D might be TRBD1 (6 bases). Germline assignment: CDR1 LNHDA and CDR2 SQIVND (reference sequence). V was pared by 9 bases and J by 0 bases, with 14 bases between. CDR3 size: 14 residues. The CDR3 sequence: CASEGGHLNTEAFF. CDR3 sequence (DNA): TGTGCCAGCGAAGGGGGGCACCTGAACACTGAAGCTTTCTTT.

The chain recombines TRBV10-2 with TRBJ1-1; D is uncertain. The CDR3 sequence is 13 residues long. The germline V and J ends were trimmed by 2 bases and 5 bases, with 9 bases remaining between them. Germline CDR1 WSHSY, CDR2 SAAADI. The CDR3 protein is CASSEEGVTEAFF. The CDR3 DNA is TGCGCCAGCAGTGAGGAGGGAGTAACTGAAGCTTTCTTT.

V gene TRBV2 combines with J gene TRBJ1-5; D not certain. Trimming took 5 bases from V and 4 from J, leaving 12 bases between them. The germline CDR1 and CDR2 sequences are SNHLY and FYNNEI. This CDR3 is built from 14 residues. CDR3 sequence: CASSTSERNQPQHF. CDR3 DNA sequence: TGTGCCAGCAGTACCTCGGAAAGGAATCAGCCCCAGCATTTT.

CDR3 in amino acids: CASSDSGGEQFF. The DNA of the CDR3 is TGTGCCAGCAGTGACTCCGGGGGTGAGCAGTTCTTC. This chain connects TRBV6-4 to TRBJ2-1; D is possibly TRBD2 (6 bases). V shed 0 bases and J shed 9 bases, with 6 bases lying between them. CDR1 and CDR2 from the germline V gene are MRHNA and SNTAGT. There are 12 residues in the CDR3.